These T cell receptor beta chains were read from a single sample in a study of blood T cell repertoires in COVID-19. This table comes from immunoSEQ multiplex PCR, and its TCRdb copy is limited to in-frame clones, with some not included. The data show over 40,000 clones, around 84% seen once. Sequenced material: peripheral blood. The receptors were sampled from a man at least 80 years old with active COVID-19. Each CDR3 is given with its conserved first and last residue. The D gene is left open where the match is weak. Expanded clones get a size class; other rows say once, few or many, or leave the size out.

>TRBJ1-2|TRBV5-6|NA|NA
CASSLAHTGGYTF
TGTGCCAGCAGCTTGGCCCACACGGGGGGCTACACCTTC
>TRBJ1-2|TRBV6-2/TRBV6-3|TRBD1|NA
CASSSRTGRYGYTF
TGTGCCAGCAGTTCGAGGACAGGGCGCTATGGCTACACCTTC
>TRBJ1-2|TRBV27|NA|NA
CASSFRGRDGYTF
TGTGCCAGCAGTTTTCGGGGGAGGGATGGCTACACCTTC
>TRBJ1-4|TRBV18|TRBD1|NA
CASSPEQGLQEKLFF
TGTGCCAGCTCACCTGAACAGGGGTTACAAGAAAAACTGTTTTTT
>TRBJ2-1|TRBV4-1|TRBD1|medium-sized
CASSQGTGRNEQFF
TGCGCCAGCAGCCAAGGGACAGGGAGGAATGAGCAGTTCTTC
>TRBJ2-1|TRBV19|NA|NA
CASSIGREIIYNEQFF
TGTGCCAGTAGTATAGGACGGGAGATTATCTACAATGAGCAGTTCTTC
>TRBJ2-5|TRBV24-1|TRBD1|NA
CATSDTGTGWEETQYF
TGTGCCACCAGTGACACCGGGACAGGGTGGGAAGAGACCCAGTACTTC
>TRBJ2-3|TRBV3-1/TRBV3-2|TRBD2|NA
CASSQELAGGVTDTQYF
TGTGCCAGCAGCCAAGAGTTAGCGGGAGGGGTCACAGATACGCAGTATTTT
>TRBJ2-3|TRBV7-2|TRBD2|NA
CASSLMGLAGVMTDTQYF
TGTGCCAGCAGCCTGATGGGACTAGCGGGAGTTATGACAGATACGCAGTATTTT
>TRBJ2-3|TRBV24-1|TRBD2|NA
CATRAGGSTDTQYF
TGTGCCACCAGAGCGGGAGGGAGCACAGATACGCAGTATTTT
>TRBJ2-1|TRBV5-1|NA|NA
CASSLEGAYNEQFF
TGCGCCAGCAGCTTGGAGGGGGCCTACAATGAGCAGTTCTTC
>TRBJ1-1|TRBV4-1|NA|NA
CASSQDRVSEAFF
TGCGCCAGCAGCCAAGATCGGGTAAGTGAAGCTTTCTTT
>TRBJ2-1|TRBV12-3/TRBV12-4|TRBD2|NA
CASSYPGGDEQFF
TGTGCCAGCAGTTACCCTGGGGGGGATGAGCAGTTCTTC
>TRBJ2-1|TRBV28|NA|NA
CASSLGRTGWSEQFF
TGTGCCAGCAGTTTAGGACGGACGGGATGGAGTGAGCAGTTCTTC
>TRBJ1-4|TRBV5-1|TRBD1|NA
CASSSPLGQGATNEKLFF
TGCGCCAGCAGCTCTCCCCTGGGACAGGGGGCAACTAATGAAAAACTGTTTTTT
>TRBJ2-7|TRBV5-4|TRBD1|few
CASSVQGPSGEQYF
TGTGCCAGCAGCGTACAGGGGCCCTCAGGCGAGCAGTACTTC
>TRBJ1-2|TRBV6-2/TRBV6-3|NA|NA
CASSYTGKWGYTF
TGTGCCAGCAGTTACACAGGGAAGTGGGGCTACACCTTC
>TRBJ2-3|TRBV6-5|TRBD2|NA
CASSYGGVAGEDTQYF
TGTGCCAGCAGTTACGGAGGGGTAGCGGGAGAGGACACGCAGTATTTT
>TRBJ2-3|TRBV28|NA|NA
CACGGQFTDTQYF
TGTGCCTGCGGGGGACAATTCACAGATACGCAGTATTTT
>TRBJ2-7|TRBV5-4|TRBD2|few
CASSDPTRGIYEQYF
TGTGCCAGCAGCGACCCGACGCGGGGGATTTACGAGCAGTACTTC
>TRBJ2-3|TRBV6-5|NA|NA
CASKTLKTDTQYF
TGTGCCAGCAAGACTCTGAAAACAGATACGCAGTATTTT
>TRBJ2-1|TRBV6-5|TRBD1|NA
CASSRDRGANEQFF
TGTGCCAGCAGCAGGGACAGGGGGGCCAATGAGCAGTTCTTC
>TRBJ2-1|TRBV7-2|TRBD2|NA
CASSLRLAGYKPFF
TGTGCCAGCAGCTTGCGACTAGCGGGGTATAAGCCGTTCTTC
>TRBJ2-1|TRBV27|NA|NA
CASRPSVSSYNEQFF
TGTGCCAGCAGGCCTAGCGTCAGCTCCTACAATGAGCAGTTCTTC
>TRBJ1-4|TRBV7-2|TRBD1|NA
CASSRKGTGEGEKLFF
TGTGCCAGCAGCAGGAAGGGGACAGGGGAGGGGGAAAAACTGTTTTTT
>TRBJ1-1|TRBV5-1|TRBD1|NA
CASSRNDPGTVTEAFF
TGCGCCAGCAGCCGGAACGACCCCGGGACAGTAACTGAAGCTTTCTTT